The sequence of this T cell receptor (beta chain) was determined in a study of identical twins. Study-wide results and caveats: Carriage of fewer insertions was seen in abundant cord blood beta clonotypes, whereas memory repertoires showed none.

Comment on this clonotype: The antigen is undetermined.

The germline gives CDR1 SGHRS, CDR2 YFSETQ. The CDR3 runs to 13 residues. V lost 0 bases to trimming and J lost 7 bases, with 8 bases between them. TCRdb reprocessed the 5' RACE reads with MiXCR, giving one entry per CDR3 protein. The sample includes 700,000 or so distinct CDR3 sequences, roughly 20% of them seen just once. This same sample was also taken into another study, of T cells expressing NK-cell markers.

The sequencing input was PBMCs. The V gene is TRBV5-1, the J gene TRBJ2-1, with D hard to call. The receptor was isolated from a woman younger than 30 in good health. CDR3 coding DNA: TGCGCCAGCAGCTTGGCCGACGGGAATGAGCAGTTCTTC. Encoded protein: CASSLADGNEQFF.